In its sample, the clone carrying this T cell receptor beta chain was seen once. With 2 bases removed from V and 7 bases from J, the gap between germline ends came to 9 bases. From germline, CDR1 is SGHAT and CDR2 FQNNGV. The CDR3 has 13 residues. Assay used: immunoSEQ multiplex PCR; TCRdb lists only in-frame clones, some missing. Of about 100,000 clones in the sample, roughly 90% are singletons; the top ten hold more than 1.5%. The data were taken from a study of T cell changes during pregnancy in multiple sclerosis. This chain uses TRBV11-2 with TRBJ1-5, with unresolved D. This specimen was peripheral blood, taken after pregnancy. The TCR originated in a female donor with multiple sclerosis, enrolled in a pregnancy study. The chain's CDR3 is CASSLRGRQPQHF. Here the CDR3 DNA reads TGTGCCAGCAGCTTAAGAGGGCGGCAGCCCCAGCATTTT.